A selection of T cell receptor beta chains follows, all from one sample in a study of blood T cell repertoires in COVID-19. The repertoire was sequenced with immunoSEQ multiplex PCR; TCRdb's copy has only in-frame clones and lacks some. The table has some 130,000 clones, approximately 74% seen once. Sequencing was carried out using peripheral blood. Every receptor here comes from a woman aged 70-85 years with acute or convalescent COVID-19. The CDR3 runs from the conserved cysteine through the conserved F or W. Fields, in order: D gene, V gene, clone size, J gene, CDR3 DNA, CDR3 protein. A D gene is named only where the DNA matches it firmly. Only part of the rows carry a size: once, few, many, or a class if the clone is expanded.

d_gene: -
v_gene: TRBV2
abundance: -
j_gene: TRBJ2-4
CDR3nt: TGTGCCAGCAGTCTCGACACTCAAAACATTCAGTACTTC
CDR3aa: CASSLDTQNIQYF

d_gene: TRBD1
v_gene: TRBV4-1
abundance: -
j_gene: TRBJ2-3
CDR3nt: TGCGCCAGCAGCCAGGACCCACAGGGGGCGCAGACAGATACGCAGTATTTT
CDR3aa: CASSQDPQGAQTDTQYF

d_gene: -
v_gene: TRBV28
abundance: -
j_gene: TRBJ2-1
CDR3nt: TGTGCCAGCAGGAGCGGAGGTTACAATGAGCAGTTCTTC
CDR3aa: CASRSGGYNEQFF

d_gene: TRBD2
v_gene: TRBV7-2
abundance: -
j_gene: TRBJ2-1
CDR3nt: TGTGCCAGCAGCTTACCCCAGACTAGCGGGAGGCGTGAGCAGTTCTTC
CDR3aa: CASSLPQTSGRREQFF

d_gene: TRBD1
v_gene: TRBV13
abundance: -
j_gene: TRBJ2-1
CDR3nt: TGTGCCAGCAGCGTGACAGGGAATGAGCAGTTCTTC
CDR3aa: CASSVTGNEQFF

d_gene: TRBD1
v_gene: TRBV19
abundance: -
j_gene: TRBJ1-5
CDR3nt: TGTGCCAGTGGTGGGACAGTGGGGATATTTAGCAATCAGCCCCAGCATTTT
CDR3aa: CASGGTVGIFSNQPQHF

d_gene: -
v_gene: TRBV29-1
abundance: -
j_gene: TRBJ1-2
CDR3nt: TGCAGCGTTGTCGCAGGACTCTATAGCTACACCTTC
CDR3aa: CSVVAGLYSYTF

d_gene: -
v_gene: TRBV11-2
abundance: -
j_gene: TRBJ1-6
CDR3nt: TGTGCCAGCAGCTTAGAGAGGTTTTCACCCCTCCACTTT
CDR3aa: CASSLERFSPLHF

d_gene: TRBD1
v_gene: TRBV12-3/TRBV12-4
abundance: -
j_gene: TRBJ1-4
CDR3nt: TGTGCCAGCAGTTCAGGGGGTGAGGAAAAACTGTTTTTT
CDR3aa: CASSSGGEEKLFF

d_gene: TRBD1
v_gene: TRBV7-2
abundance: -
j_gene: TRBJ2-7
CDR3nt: TGTGCCAGCAGCTTAGGGGGCGTCGGGCAGGGGGTTCCCTACGAGCAGTACTTC
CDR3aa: CASSLGGVGQGVPYEQYF

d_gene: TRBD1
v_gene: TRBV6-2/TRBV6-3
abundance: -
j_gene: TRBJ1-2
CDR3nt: TGTGCCAGCAGTTCGGGACAGGAGACCTTGTATGGCTACACCTTC
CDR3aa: CASSSGQETLYGYTF

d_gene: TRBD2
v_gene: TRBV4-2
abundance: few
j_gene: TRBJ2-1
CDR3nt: TGTGCCAGCAGCCAAGATATTGGGACTAGCGGGAGAGTTGAGCAGTTCTTC
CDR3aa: CASSQDIGTSGRVEQFF

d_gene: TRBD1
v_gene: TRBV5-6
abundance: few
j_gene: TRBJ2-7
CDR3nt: TGTGCCAGCAGCTTCCTAAAACAGGGGTTTGGGTACGAGCAGTACTTC
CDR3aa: CASSFLKQGFGYEQYF

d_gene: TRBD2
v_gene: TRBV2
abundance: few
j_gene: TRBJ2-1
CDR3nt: TGTGCCAGCAGTGAATCTTTCGGACTAGCGGCGTCTGAGAATGAGCAGTTCTTC
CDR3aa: CASSESFGLAASENEQFF

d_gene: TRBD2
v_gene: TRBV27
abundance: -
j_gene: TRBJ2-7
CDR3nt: TGTGCCAGCAGGCCGCGGGGGGACGGTAGATACGAGCAGTACTTC
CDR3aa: CASRPRGDGRYEQYF

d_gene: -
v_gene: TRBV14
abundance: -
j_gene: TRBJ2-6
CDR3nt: TGTGCCAGCAGCCAAGTTCTTGGGGCCAACGTCCTGACTTTC
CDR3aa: CASSQVLGANVLTF

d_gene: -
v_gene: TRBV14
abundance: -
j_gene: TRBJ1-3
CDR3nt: TGTGCCAGCAGCCAAACACAAGGGGTCGGAAACACCATATATTTT
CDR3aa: CASSQTQGVGNTIYF

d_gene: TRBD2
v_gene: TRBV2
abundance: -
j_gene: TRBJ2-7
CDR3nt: TGTGCCAGCAGCGGGCAAGGGACTAGCGGGAACGAGCAGTACTTC
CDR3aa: CASSGQGTSGNEQYF

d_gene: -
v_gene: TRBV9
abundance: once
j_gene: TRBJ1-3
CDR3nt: TGTGCCAGCAGCGTAGTTGGAGCGACCAGCTCTGGAAACACCATATATTTT
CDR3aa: CASSVVGATSSGNTIYF

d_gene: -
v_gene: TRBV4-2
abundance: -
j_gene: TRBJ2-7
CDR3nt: TGTGCCAGCAGCCAAGACCCACGGGCGAAAGGGGGTTACGAGCAGTACTTC
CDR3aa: CASSQDPRAKGGYEQYF

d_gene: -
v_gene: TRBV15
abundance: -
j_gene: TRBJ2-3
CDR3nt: TGTGCCACCAGCAGAGATCAGGTAGCGCGAGATACGCAGTATTTT
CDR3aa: CATSRDQVARDTQYF

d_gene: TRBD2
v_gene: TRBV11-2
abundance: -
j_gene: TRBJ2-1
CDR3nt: TGTGCCAGCAGCTTAGTTCACCCGCGGGGGAGCTCCTACAATGAGCAGTTCTTC
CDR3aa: CASSLVHPRGSSYNEQFF

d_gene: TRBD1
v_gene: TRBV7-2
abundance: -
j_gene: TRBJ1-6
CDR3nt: TGTGCCAGCAGCTTAGGCTCTACAGGGGGGATTTCACCCCTCCACTTT
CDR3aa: CASSLGSTGGISPLHF

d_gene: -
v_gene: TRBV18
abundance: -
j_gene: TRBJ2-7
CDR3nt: TGTGCCAGCTCACCACGGCGGGACGAGCAGTACTTC
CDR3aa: CASSPRRDEQYF

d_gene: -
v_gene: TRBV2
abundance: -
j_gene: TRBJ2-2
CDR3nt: TGTGCCAGCAGGCCCGTCGGCACCGGGGAGCTGTTTTTT
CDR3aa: CASRPVGTGELFF

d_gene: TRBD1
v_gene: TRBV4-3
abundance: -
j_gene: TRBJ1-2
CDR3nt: TGCGCCAGCAGCCAACAGGGACAGGATCTCTATGGCTACACCTTC
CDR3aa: CASSQQGQDLYGYTF

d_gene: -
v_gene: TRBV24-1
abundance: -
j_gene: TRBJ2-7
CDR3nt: TGTGCCACCAGTGGACCCGGGCCCAGGGGTACCTACGAGCAGTACTTC
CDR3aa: CATSGPGPRGTYEQYF

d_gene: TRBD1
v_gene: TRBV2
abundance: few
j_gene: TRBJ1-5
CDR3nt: TGTGCCAGCACCTTAGACAGGGGAAGCAATCAGCCCCAGCATTTT
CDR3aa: CASTLDRGSNQPQHF

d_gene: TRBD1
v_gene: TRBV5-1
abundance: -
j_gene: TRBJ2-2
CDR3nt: TGCGCCAGCAGCAATAGACAGGGGTCCGGGGAGCTGTTTTTT
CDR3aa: CASSNRQGSGELFF

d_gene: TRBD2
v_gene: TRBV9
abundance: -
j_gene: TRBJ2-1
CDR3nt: TGTGCCAGCAGCGAACCAAGCGGGGCTGAGCAGTTCTTC
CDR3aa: CASSEPSGAEQFF

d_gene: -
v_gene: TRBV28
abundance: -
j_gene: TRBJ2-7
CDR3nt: TGTGCCAGCAGCCACGGGACAAGGTCTCGGGAGCAGTACTTC
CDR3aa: CASSHGTRSREQYF

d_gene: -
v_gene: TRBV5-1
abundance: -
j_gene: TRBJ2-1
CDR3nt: TGCGCCAGCAGCTTCGTGTTGAGAGTAGAAGGGGCGAATGAGCAGTTCTTC
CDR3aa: CASSFVLRVEGANEQFF

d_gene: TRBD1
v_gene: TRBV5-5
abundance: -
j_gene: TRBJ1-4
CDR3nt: TGTGCCAGCAGCTTGTCATCAGACAGGGACAATGAAAAACTGTTTTTT
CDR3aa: CASSLSSDRDNEKLFF

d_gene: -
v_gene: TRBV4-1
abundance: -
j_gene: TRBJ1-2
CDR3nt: TGCGCCAGCAGCCAAGGGCCAGGGGACTATGGCTACACCTTC
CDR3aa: CASSQGPGDYGYTF

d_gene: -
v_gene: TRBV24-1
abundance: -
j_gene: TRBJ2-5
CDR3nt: TGTGCCACCAGTGATTTGCATGAGACCCAGTACTTC
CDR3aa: CATSDLHETQYF

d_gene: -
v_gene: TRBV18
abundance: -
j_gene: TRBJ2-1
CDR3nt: TGTGCCAGCTCACCGGGACTCTTGAGCTCCTACAATGAGCAGTTCTTC
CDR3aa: CASSPGLLSSYNEQFF

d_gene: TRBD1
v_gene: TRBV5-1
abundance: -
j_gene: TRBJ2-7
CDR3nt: TGCGCCAGCAGCCGAGGTGGGACAGGGACCCTCGAGCAGTACTTC
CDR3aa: CASSRGGTGTLEQYF

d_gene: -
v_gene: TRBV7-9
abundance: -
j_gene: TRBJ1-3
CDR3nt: TGTGCCAGCAGTCATGCGACAGCTTTCTCTGGAAACACCATATATTTT
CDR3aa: CASSHATAFSGNTIYF

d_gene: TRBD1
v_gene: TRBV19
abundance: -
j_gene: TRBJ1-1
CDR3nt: TGTGCCAGTAGTCGTACCGGGACAGGGTCAAAAGTCGCGAACACTGAAGCTTTCTTT
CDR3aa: CASSRTGTGSKVANTEAFF

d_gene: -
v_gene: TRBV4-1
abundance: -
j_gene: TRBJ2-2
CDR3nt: TGCGCCAGCAGCTCACCGGGTGGCCACGGGGAGCTGTTTTTT
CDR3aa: CASSSPGGHGELFF

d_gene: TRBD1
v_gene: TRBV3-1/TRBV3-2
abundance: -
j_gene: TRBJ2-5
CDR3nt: TGTGCCAGCACCGATCGACAGGGGACGAAGACCCAGTACTTC
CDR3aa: CASTDRQGTKTQYF

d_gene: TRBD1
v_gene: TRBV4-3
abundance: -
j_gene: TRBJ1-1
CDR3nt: TGCGCCAGCAGCCAAGTCACAGGGGGCAACACTGAAGCTTTCTTT
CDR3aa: CASSQVTGGNTEAFF

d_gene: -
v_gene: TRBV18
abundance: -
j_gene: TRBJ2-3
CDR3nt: TGTGCCAGCTCCTCGGCAGATACGCAGTATTTT
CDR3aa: CASSSADTQYF

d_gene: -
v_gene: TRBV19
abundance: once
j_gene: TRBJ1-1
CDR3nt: TGTGCCAGTAGTAACGGAGGGGCCACTGAAGCTTTCTTT
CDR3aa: CASSNGGATEAFF

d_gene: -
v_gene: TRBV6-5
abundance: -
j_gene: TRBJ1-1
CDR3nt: TGTGCCAGCAAGGAGCAGGGGATGAACACTGAAGCTTTCTTT
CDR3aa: CASKEQGMNTEAFF

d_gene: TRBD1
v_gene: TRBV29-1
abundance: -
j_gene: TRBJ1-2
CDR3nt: TGCAGCGTTCAGGGACAGGTCGGCTATGGCTACACCTTC
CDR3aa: CSVQGQVGYGYTF

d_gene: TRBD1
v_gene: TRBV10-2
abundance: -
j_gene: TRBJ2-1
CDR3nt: TGCGCCAGCAGTGAGGGGGCCGGGACAGGGGGGTATGAGCAGTTCTTC
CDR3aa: CASSEGAGTGGYEQFF

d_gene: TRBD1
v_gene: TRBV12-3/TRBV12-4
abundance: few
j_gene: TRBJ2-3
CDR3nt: TGTGCCAGCAGTGCAGGGGGCGCAGATACGCAGTATTTT
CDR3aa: CASSAGGADTQYF

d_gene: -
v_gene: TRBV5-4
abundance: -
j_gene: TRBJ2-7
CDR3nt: TGTGCCAGCAGCCTGACCCCAGGGTACTCCTACGAGCAGTACTTC
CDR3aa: CASSLTPGYSYEQYF

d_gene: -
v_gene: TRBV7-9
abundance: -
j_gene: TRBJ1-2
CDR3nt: TGTGCCAGCAGCTTGGAGGGCCGCTATGGCTACACCTTC
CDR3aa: CASSLEGRYGYTF

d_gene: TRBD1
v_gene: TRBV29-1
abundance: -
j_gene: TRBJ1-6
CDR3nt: TGCAGCGTCGCATCAGGGGGCGACCTCAATTCACCCCTCCACTTT
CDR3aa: CSVASGGDLNSPLHF

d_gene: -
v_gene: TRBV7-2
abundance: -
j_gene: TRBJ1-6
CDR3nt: TGTGCCAGCAGCCCGTGGGACACCGAAAATTCACCCCTCCACTTT
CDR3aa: CASSPWDTENSPLHF

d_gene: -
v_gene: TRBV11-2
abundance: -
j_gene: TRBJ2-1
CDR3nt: TGTGCCAGCAGCTTAGTAGAGCAGTTCTTC
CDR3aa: CASSLVEQFF

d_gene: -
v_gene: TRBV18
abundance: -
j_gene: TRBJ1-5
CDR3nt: TGTGCCAGCTCACCAACAGGGTTCCAGCCCCAGCATTTT
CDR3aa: CASSPTGFQPQHF

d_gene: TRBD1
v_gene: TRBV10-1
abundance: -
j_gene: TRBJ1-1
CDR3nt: TGCGCCAGCAGTGAGATTGGACAGGGCCGGTCCGGAGTAGAAGCTTTCTTT
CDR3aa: CASSEIGQGRSGVEAFF

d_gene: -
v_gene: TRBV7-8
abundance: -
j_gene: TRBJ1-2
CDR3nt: TGTGCCAGCAGCTCATCATCAGGTTCCTATGGCTACACCTTC
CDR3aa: CASSSSSGSYGYTF

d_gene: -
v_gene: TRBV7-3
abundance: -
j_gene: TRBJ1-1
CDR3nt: TGTGCCAGCAGCTCGAGGGGGAGCACTGAAGCTTTCTTT
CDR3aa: CASSSRGSTEAFF

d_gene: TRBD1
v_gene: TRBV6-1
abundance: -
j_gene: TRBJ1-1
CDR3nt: TGTGCCAGCAGTGAATCGGACAGGGGGCTAGTCCGAGCTTTCTTT
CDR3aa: CASSESDRGLVRAFF

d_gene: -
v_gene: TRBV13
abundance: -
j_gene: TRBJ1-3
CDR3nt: TGTGCCAGCAGCTTAACAGGAAACACCATATATTTT
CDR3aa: CASSLTGNTIYF